What follows is one T cell receptor (beta chain) and its context. Its cognate antigen has yet to be identified. Base qualities were left out, and no much larger clone turns up one base away. The data stem from a study of cytomegalovirus exposure and HLA in healthy donors (dated 2017 in TCRdb). Describing the broader study: A later analysis indicated that the 100 to 150 validation repertoires were generated on the platform also employed for the 670 or so repertoires of the first cohort. To predict cytomegalovirus infection status, the study combined high-throughput TCR immunosequencing, statistical association of individual TCRs with disease status, and machine learning. The study aimed to test whether cataloging public T cell receptors could reveal signatures of past pathogen exposure. Besides the first cohort of roughly 640 subjects, a separate validation cohort made up of 120 or so different subjects was used.

Preparation of the library involved the immunoSEQ multiplex PCR assay. The authors processed their data as follows. A statistical classification framework was built to diagnose cytomegalovirus status from the catalog of TCR beta chain sequences. Held by TCRdb, this immuneACCESS table contains in-frame sequences only and omits some clones. Under half of the omission traces to an unresolved V gene where checked; the cause of the rest is unknown. The V and J calls and clone size were taken over from that table, and D and trimming were inferred from the DNA. This sample is represented by approximately 100,000 clones; about 85% of them were singletons. About 1.8% of the sample lies in the top ten. According to the germline V gene (reference sequence), CDR1 reads MNHEY and CDR2 reads SMNVEV. V is cut by 2 bases and J by 1 base, and the space between the germline ends is 16 bases. The CDR3, from cysteine to phenylalanine, totals 17 residues. This entry keeps only the CDR3 DNA: 51 bases, framed from base 1.

Donors formed part of the validation cohort, which comprised about 130 subjects and was distinct from the first cohort of 666 subjects. Study-level results and caveats: Subsequent analysis determined that TCRs grouped into clusters in the first cohort also showed a tendency toward co-occurrence across the 120 or so validation repertoires, and roughly 94% of cluster scores exceeded 0. All 120 or so repertoires were used to score co-occurrence in the validation cohort in a later analysis, because that analysis had no HLA typing for the cohort. According to the authors, the approach could potentially be generalized to other disease states and immunological phenotypes. In vitro tests confirmed that a few of the cytomegalovirus-associated TCR beta chains recognize cytomegalovirus antigens. The study listed approximately 160 TCR beta chains as associated with cytomegalovirus. Most TCR sequences were observed very rarely across donors, whereas some public TCRs were present in many individuals. The classifier was reported to diagnose cytomegalovirus status with high specificity and sensitivity in both the original cohort and the validation cohort.

Material for sequencing was PBMCs. In this chain, TRBV27 is recombined with TRBJ2-3, and the D gene may be TRBD1, 6 bases matching. This clonotype originated in a woman in her late teens or twenties in good health and CMV-seropositive. The CDR3 here reads CASSLVWGPVRTDTQYF. At the DNA level, the sequence is TGTGCCAGCAGTTTAGTTTGGGGGCCGGTTCGCACAGATACGCAGTATTTT.